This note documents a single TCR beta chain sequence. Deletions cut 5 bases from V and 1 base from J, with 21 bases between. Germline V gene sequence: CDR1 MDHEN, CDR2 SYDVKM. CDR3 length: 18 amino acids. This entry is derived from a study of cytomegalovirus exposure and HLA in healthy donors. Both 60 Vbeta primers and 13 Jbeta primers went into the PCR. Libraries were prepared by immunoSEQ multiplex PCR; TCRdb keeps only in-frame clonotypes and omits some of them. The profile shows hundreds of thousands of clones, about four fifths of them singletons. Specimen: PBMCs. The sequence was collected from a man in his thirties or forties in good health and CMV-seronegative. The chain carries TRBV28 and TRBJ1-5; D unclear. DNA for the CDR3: TGTGCCAGCAGTCCCATCATTATCGACTCGGAGAGCAATCAGCCCCAGCATTTT. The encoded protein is CASSPIIIDSESNQPQHF.